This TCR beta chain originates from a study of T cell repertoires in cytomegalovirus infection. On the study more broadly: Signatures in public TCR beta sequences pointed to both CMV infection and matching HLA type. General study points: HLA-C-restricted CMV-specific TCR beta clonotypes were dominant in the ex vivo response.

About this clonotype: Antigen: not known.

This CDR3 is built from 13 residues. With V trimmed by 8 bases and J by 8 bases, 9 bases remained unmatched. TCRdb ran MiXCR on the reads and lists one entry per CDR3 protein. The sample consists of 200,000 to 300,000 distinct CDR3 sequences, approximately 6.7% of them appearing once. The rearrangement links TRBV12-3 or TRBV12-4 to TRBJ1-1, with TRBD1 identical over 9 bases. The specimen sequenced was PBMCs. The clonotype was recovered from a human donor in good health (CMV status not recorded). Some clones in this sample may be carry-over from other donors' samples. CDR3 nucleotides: TGTGCCAGCGAGGACAGGGGTCTTGGCGAAGCTTTCTTT. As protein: CASEDRGLGEAFF.